Following are 7 T cell receptor beta chains from one sample sequenced in a study of CD8+CD57+ T cells in acquired aplastic anemia. It was genomic DNA that served as the template for profiling TCR beta VDJ and CDR3. TCRdb fed the reads into MiXCR, producing one record per CDR3 protein. The sample records some 130,000 distinct CDR3 sequences, around 48% being singletons. Sequenced: sorted CD4+, CD8+, or CD8+CD57+ T cells (not recorded which) from PBMCs. The receptors shown here come from a human donor in good health, serving as a control.

On this clonotype: One junction end disagrees with the germline gene, perhaps due to a read error. The chain carries TRBV3-1 and TRBJ1-1; 10 bases line up with TRBD1. The CDR3 covers 16 residues. Germline V lookup: CDR1 LGHDT, CDR2 YNNKEL (reference sequence). The CDR3 nucleotides are TGTGTCAGCAGCCCGAGGGACAGGGGTTTTAACACTGAAGCTTTCTTT. Protein product: CVSSPRDRGFNTEAFF.

Ten or more counts support this clonotype. This chain connects TRBV11-3 to TRBJ2-1, with D possibly matching TRBD2 (6 bases). Trimming took 3 bases from V and 7 from J, leaving 10 bases between them. The CDR3 runs to 13 residues. The V gene's germline CDR1 is SGHNT and CDR2 YENEEA. CDR3 protein: CASSFRGENEQFF. DNA of the CDR3: TGTGCCAGCAGCTTCCGCGGGGAGAATGAGCAGTTCTTC.

This clonotype has a count of ten or more. V is TRBV27 and J is TRBJ1-2; TRBD1 matches 11 bases. The CDR3 extends over 17 amino acids. The junction had 7 bases not matched to a gene; V was cut back by 3 bases and J by 1 base. Germline loops: CDR1 MNHEY, CDR2 SMNVEV (reference sequence). The CDR3 protein is CASSFITGTGGNYGYTF. CDR3 nucleotide sequence: TGTGCCAGCAGTTTCATCACCGGGACAGGGGGTAACTATGGCTACACCTTC.

As to this clonotype: A junction end diverges from the germline sequence, so it may reflect a read error. The chain combines TRBV6-2 or TRBV6-3 with TRBJ2-6; TRBD2 is a possible D gene (5 bases). The CDR3 extends over 15 amino acids. Per the germline V gene, CDR1 is MNHEY and CDR2 is SVGEGT. CDR3 in DNA: TGTGCCTGCAGTTACGAGGGCGCTGGGGCCAACGTCCTGACTTTC. Translating it yields CACSYEGAGANVLTF.

There are many counts of this clonotype. The DNA of the CDR3 is TGTGCCAGCACCTGGACAGGGCGGAACACTGAAGCTTTCTTT. Its protein is CASTWTGRNTEAFF. This chain joins TRBV2 and TRBJ1-1, with TRBD1 matching 8 bases. The V segment lost 7 bases and the J segment 1 base; nucleotides outside the gene matches: 5. The CDR3 extends over 14 amino acids. Per germline, CDR1 SNHLY and CDR2 FYNNEI.

This clonotype was recorded at least ten times. This chain links TRBV4-3 with TRBJ1-2, with no clear D. Deletions cut 0 bases from V and 4 bases from J, with 6 bases between. The CDR3 totals 13 residues. CDR1 and CDR2 (germline): LGHNA, YSLEER. CDR3 residues: CASSQDESYGYTF. The DNA of the CDR3 is TGCGCCAGCAGCCAAGATGAATCCTATGGCTACACCTTC.

This clonotype was counted at least ten times. The rearrangement uses TRBV27 and TRBJ1-5; D is unclear. This CDR3 comprises 15 residues. CDR1 and CDR2 (germline): MNHEY, SMNVEV (reference sequence). Trimming cost V 7 bases and J 2 bases, with 15 bases left between them. CDR3 residues: CASTPLAGGNQPQHF. The DNA of the CDR3 is TGTGCCAGCACCCCTCTAGCAGGAGGCAATCAGCCCCAGCATTTT.